The clone carrying this T cell receptor beta chain has more than one count but fewer than ten. The target antigen is unknown. The sample comes from a study of cytomegalovirus exposure and HLA in healthy donors. Regarding the study as a whole: Earlier analysis looked at TCR beta V segments, and most were productive about 90% or about 30% of the time. Specificity of three CMV-associated chains for CMV antigens was verified in vitro. When the data were analyzed later, several of the most significant clusters appeared to be linked to common viral pathogens. Looking again later, the authors saw that most CMV-associated TCR beta chains seemed HLA-restricted.

PCR was performed using 60 Vbeta and 13 Jbeta primers. Sequencing used immunoSEQ multiplex PCR; TCRdb keeps in-frame clones, though not all of them. Of 80,000 or so clones in the sample, over 70% were seen once. The CDR3 has 15 amino acids. V lost 4 bases and J lost 1, with 8 bases in between. The germline V gene has CDR1 LNHDA and CDR2 SQIVND (reference sequence). The clonotype was recovered from a woman aged 40-49 years in good health and CMV-seronegative. V is TRBV19 and J is TRBJ2-6, with D maybe TRBD2 (5 bases). The sequencing input was PBMCs. CDR3 sequence (DNA): TGTGCCAGTAGTACCCAGCGGTCTGGGGCCAACGTCCTGACTTTC. Protein product: CASSTQRSGANVLTF. The full variable domain, rest sourced from reference TRBV19 and TRBJ2-6, is DGGITQSPKYLFRKEGQNVTLSCEQNLNHDAMYWYRQDPGQGLRLIYYSQIVNDFQKGDIAEGYSVSREKKESFPLTVTSAQKNPTAFYLCASSTQRSGANVLTFGAGSRLTVL.